The 9 T cell receptor beta chains in this list originate from one sample, sequenced in a study of cytomegalovirus exposure and HLA in healthy donors. 13 Jbeta primers and 60 Vbeta primers were used for the PCR. Libraries were prepared by immunoSEQ multiplex PCR; TCRdb keeps only in-frame clonotypes and omits some of them. The sample records about 100,000 clones, around 76% being singletons. Sequenced: PBMCs. The receptors originated from a man in his forties or fifties in good health and CMV-seropositive.

The rearrangement uses TRBV5-4 and TRBJ1-2, with D possibly being TRBD1 (6 bases). Germline assignment: CDR1 SGHNT and CDR2 YYREEE (reference sequence). The length of the CDR3 is 14 residues. The V and J ends lost 3 bases and 2 bases respectively, with 11 bases between them. The CDR3 loop reads CASSSDRSNYGYTF. CDR3 coding DNA: TGTGCCAGCAGCTCGGACAGATCGAACTATGGCTACACCTTC.

V and J are TRBV9 and TRBJ1-1, with 7 bases aligning to TRBD1. Germline CDR1 reads SGDLS; CDR2 reads YYNGEE. The CDR3 sequence is 15 residues long. The V segment lost 4 bases and the J segment 0 bases; nucleotides outside the gene matches: 6. CDR3 residues: CASSPRQGLNTEAFF. DNA for the CDR3: TGTGCCAGCAGCCCCCGACAGGGATTGAACACTGAAGCTTTCTTT.

V gene TRBV27 combines with J gene TRBJ2-5; tentatively, D is TRBD2 (5 bases). The end of the DNA fits TRBJ2-7 better, so the J call may be wrong. The CDR3 length is 14 residues. The V gene's germline CDR1 is MNHEY and CDR2 SMNVEV (reference sequence). The CDR3 DNA reads TGTGCCAGCAGCTTTGAGGGCCCCCCCTACGAGCAGTACTTC. Amino acids: CASSFEGPPYEQYF.

This chain uses TRBV2 with TRBJ2-7, with 7 bases matching TRBD1. The CDR3 is 13 residues long. Germline CDR1 SNHLY, CDR2 FYNNEI. With V trimmed by 5 bases and J by 2 bases, 3 bases remained unmatched. The CDR3 loop is CASSPGTAYEQYF. Here the CDR3 DNA reads TGTGCCAGCAGTCCAGGGACAGCCTACGAGCAGTACTTC.

V and J are TRBV9 and TRBJ2-1, with 8 bases identical to TRBD2. CDR1 and CDR2 from the germline V gene are SGDLS and YYNGEE. With V trimmed by 2 bases and J by 4 bases, 2 bases remained unmatched. This CDR3 has 14 residues. DNA for the CDR3: TGTGCCAGCAGCGTCGGGGGGGGGTACAATGAGCAGTTCTTC. Amino acid sequence: CASSVGGGYNEQFF.

In this sample, this clone turned up a few times. The chain couples TRBV6-1 to TRBJ1-4, with a tentative D call TRBD1 (5 bases). The CDR3 runs to 13 residues. The germline V gene encodes CDR1 MNHNS and CDR2 SASEGT. V lost 1 base and J lost 10, with 10 bases in between. The CDR3 DNA reads as TGTGCCAGCAGTGAAGAGGGCGGGGGAAAACTGTTTTTT. Encoded protein: CASSEEGGGKLFF.

This clone was counted a single time. The DNA of the CDR3 is TGTGCCAGCAGCTTTGGCAGGTACAGGGTGATAGTTAACGAGCAGTACTTC. It codes for CASSFGRYRVIVNEQYF. The chain links TRBV5-6 to TRBJ2-7, with D possibly being TRBD1 (6 bases). V lost 2 bases to trimming and J lost 5 bases, with 23 bases between them. The germline CDR1 and CDR2 sequences are SGHDT and YYEEEE. This CDR3 is built from 17 residues.

The V call is TRBV6-5, the J call TRBJ1-4; D is unclear. This CDR3 contains 14 residues. V shed 6 bases and J shed 0 bases, with 8 bases lying between them. Looked up from germline, CDR1 is MNHEY and CDR2 is SVGAGI. CDR3 in DNA: TGTGCCAGCAGCCCCCGAGCAACTAATGAAAAACTGTTTTTT. Translated: CASSPRATNEKLFF.

This chain uses TRBV6-5 with TRBJ1-2; D is uncertain. The germline V gene encodes CDR1 MNHEY and CDR2 SVGAGI. The CDR3 spans 15 residues. V lost 0 bases and J 0 bases, leaving 8 bases between the germline ends. The CDR3 DNA follows: TGTGCCAGCAGTTACTCGGGCCTTACTAACTATGGCTACACCTTC. Residues: CASSYSGLTNYGYTF.